Detailed here is one T cell receptor beta chain. This specimen comes from a study of shared clonotypes between healthy human individuals. At deep level, the assay was performed. Sequencing was performed with immunoSEQ multiplex PCR; in TCRdb, only in-frame clones are kept and a portion is missing. Among some 500,000 clones listed, roughly 95% were seen once. The length of the CDR3 is 14 residues. V shed 8 bases, J shed 3 bases, and the junction held 10 bases outside the gene matches. Germline V gene data show CDR1 as MDHEN and CDR2 as SYDVKM. The chain uses TRBV28 and TRBJ2-7; TRBD2 aligns across 7 bases. This receptor was identified in a woman aged 25 to 39 in good health. Sequenced material: naive CD4+ T cells sorted from blood. Subset indicated: CD45RA+ positively selected. CDR3 residues: CASCRGDGVYEQYF. The CDR3 DNA reads as TGTGCCAGCTGCCGGGGGGACGGAGTCTACGAGCAGTACTTC.